This T cell receptor (beta chain) was profiled in a study of blood T cells in healthy people across ages (dated by TCRdb to the mid-2010s). About the full investigation: In model experiments, template switching captured roughly one uniquely barcoded TCR beta cDNA molecule for every two T cells. Donors of different ages were randomly distributed across sequencing lanes to avoid experimental bias. Age-related changes in TCR beta repertoire diversity were measured in the study by deep sequencing normalized with unique cDNA molecular identifiers. The donors were divided into four age groups: young (average around 15 years), middle-aged (over 35), aged (approximately 62) and long-lived (approximately 74). For two donors (one aged 18 to 30 and one aged 80 or older), the study analyzed two additional independent replicas of 1 million unique cDNA reads from the same blood draw. Study-wide findings and limitations: The long-lived group showed more naive CD4+ T cells, fewer expanded clones and increased TCR diversity than the aged group, suggesting age selection. Because profiling used bulk unsorted PBMCs, naive and antigen-experienced compartments could not be compared conclusively. Donor CMV infection status was unknown, potentially confounding age-related changes in expanded clonotypes. Observed TCR beta diversity per million T cells fell roughly linearly with age, and a significant reduction was already apparent by age roughly 40. The percentage of naive T cells measured by flow cytometry correlated strongly with observed TCR beta diversity. Estimates of total diversity based on one million sequenced T cells were regarded as lower bounds and as underestimates.

Looking up the germline V gene yields CDR1 MNHEY and CDR2 SVGAGI. The CDR3 covers 16 residues, taking in both the cysteine and the phenylalanine. This entry keeps only the CDR3 DNA: 48 bases, framed from base 1. The trim is 5 bases for V and 12 bases for J, with a gap of 28 bases between the germline ends. Systemically healthy Caucasian individuals from Russia, 39 in total and aged 6 to 90 years, were included as donors. Approximately 9.3 milliliters of peripheral blood were drawn from each donor into EDTA-treated Vacutainer tubes. Ficoll-Paque density-gradient centrifugation was used to isolate PBMCs, with at least 6 million obtained per sample. Total RNA, at least 5.5 micrograms per sample, was extracted from PBMCs with Trizol reagent. The percentages of naive CD45RAhigh/CD27high T cells were determined by flow cytometry on a PBMC aliquot from every donor. The library was prepared using 5' RACE. The run used an Illumina HiSeq 2500. A second PCR of about 6 to 11 cycles was run with a J-beta primer mix and a sample-barcoded 5' primer. A template-switch 5' adaptor carrying 12 random nucleotides introduced a unique molecular identifier onto each TCR beta cDNA molecule. Each sample yielded at least 2.5 million CDR3-containing paired-end reads. The Mint cDNA synthesis kit, primed by a TRBC-specific oligonucleotide, was used to synthesize first-strand cDNA from all RNA. All cDNA was treated with uracil-DNA glycosylase and then went through a first 18-cycle PCR with the universal primers M1SS and BC2_uni_R. Concerning the study's data processing: Each sample was normalized by randomly selecting 1 million high-quality reads, each carrying a distinct molecular identifier. Reads sharing molecular identifiers were discarded rather than binned into consensus sequences. MiTCR, run with a Q25 quality threshold and the strictest error-elimination algorithm, handled CDR3 identification, clonotype clustering and error correction. A nonparametric unseen species model using Euler transformation provided a lower-bound estimate of total TCR beta diversity. The public reads were reanalyzed by TCRdb: fastp trimming at Q25, MiXCR alignment, in-frame beta chains only. Each record represents a unique CDR3 protein, reported with the most common genes and DNA among its rows. These V and J calls rely on TCRdb rather than the paper's analysis. The sample yields about 970,000 distinct CDR3 sequences; about 51% were counted once. Of the sample, over 20% falls within the top ten clones.

As concerns this clonotype: Its antigen is unknown. No much larger clone is present one base from it, and per-base qualities are unavailable.

The sequencing sample was made of blood. This receptor chain uses TRBV6-5 and TRBJ1-1; perhaps TRBD1 is the D gene, with 6 bases matching. This clonotype originated in an older woman in good health. CDR3 protein: CASSKPGAARDGSTFF. The DNA reads as follows: TGTGCCAGCAGTAAACCGGGGGCAGCGAGAGATGGAAGCACTTTCTTT.